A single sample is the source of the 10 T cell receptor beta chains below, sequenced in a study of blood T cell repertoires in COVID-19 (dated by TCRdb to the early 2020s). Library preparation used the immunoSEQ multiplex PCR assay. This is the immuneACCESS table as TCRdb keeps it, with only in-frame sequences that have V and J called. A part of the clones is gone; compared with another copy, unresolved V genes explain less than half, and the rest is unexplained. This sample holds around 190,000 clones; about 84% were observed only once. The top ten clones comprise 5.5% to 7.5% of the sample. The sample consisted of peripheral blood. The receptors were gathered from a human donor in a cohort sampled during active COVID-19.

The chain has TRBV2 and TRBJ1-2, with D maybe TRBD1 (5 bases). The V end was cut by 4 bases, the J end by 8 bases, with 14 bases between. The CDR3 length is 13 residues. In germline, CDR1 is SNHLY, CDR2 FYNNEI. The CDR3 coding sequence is TGTGCCAGCAGTGCTGCGGGGGGTGGCGGCTACACCTTC. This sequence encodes CASSAAGGGGYTF.

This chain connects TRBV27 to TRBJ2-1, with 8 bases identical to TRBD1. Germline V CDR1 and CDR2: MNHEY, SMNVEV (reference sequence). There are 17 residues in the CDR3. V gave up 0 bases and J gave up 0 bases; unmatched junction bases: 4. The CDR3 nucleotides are TGTGCCAGCAGTTTATCGACCGGGACAGGCTCCTACAATGAGCAGTTCTTC. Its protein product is CASSLSTGTGSYNEQFF.

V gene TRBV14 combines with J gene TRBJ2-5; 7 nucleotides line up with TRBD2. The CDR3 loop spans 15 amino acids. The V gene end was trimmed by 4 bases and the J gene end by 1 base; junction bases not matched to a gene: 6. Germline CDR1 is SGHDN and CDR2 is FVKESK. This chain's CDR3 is CASSPFRGVQETQYF. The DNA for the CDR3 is TGTGCCAGCAGCCCCTTCCGGGGGGTCCAAGAGACCCAGTACTTC. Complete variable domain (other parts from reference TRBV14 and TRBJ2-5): EAGVTQFPSHSVIEKGQTVTLRCDPISGHDNLYWYRRVMGKEIKFLLHFVKESKQDESGMPNNRFLAERTGGTYSTLKVQPAELEDSGVYFCASSPFRGVQETQYFGPGTRLLVL.

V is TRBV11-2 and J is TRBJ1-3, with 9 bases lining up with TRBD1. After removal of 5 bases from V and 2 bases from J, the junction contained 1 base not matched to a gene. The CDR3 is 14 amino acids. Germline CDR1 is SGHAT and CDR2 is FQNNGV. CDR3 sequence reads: CASSRTGAGNTIYF. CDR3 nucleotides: TGTGCCAGCAGCAGGACAGGGGCTGGAAACACCATATATTTT.

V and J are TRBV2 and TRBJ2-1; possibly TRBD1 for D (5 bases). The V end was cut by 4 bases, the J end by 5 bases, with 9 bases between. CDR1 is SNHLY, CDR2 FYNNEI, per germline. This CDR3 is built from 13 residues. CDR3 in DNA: TGTGCCAGCAGTGGGGCAGGGAACAATGAGCAGTTCTTC. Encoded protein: CASSGAGNNEQFF.

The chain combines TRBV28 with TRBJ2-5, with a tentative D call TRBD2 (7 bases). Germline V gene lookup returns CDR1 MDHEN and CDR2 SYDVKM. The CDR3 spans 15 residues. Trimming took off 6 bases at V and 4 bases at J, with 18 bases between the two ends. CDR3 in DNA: TGTGCCAGCAGCTCCCCCCCGGGGGGCCCAGAGACCCAGTACTTC. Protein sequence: CASSSPPGGPETQYF.

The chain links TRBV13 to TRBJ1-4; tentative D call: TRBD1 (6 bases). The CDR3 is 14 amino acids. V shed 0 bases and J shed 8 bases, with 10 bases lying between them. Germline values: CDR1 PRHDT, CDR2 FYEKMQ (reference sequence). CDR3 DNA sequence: TGTGCCAGCAGCTTAGGACAGGGTGAGGAAAAACTGTTTTTT. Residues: CASSLGQGEEKLFF.

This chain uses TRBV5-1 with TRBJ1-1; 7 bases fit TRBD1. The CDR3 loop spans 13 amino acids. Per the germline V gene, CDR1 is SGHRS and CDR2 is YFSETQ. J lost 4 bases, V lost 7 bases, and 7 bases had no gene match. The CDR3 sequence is CASGDRVATEAFF. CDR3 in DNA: TGCGCCAGCGGCGACAGGGTAGCCACTGAAGCTTTCTTT. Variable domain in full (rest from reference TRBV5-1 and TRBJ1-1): KAGVTQTPRYLIKTRGQQVTLSCSPISGHRSVSWYQQTPGQGLQFLFEYFSETQRNKGNFPGRFSGRQFSNSRSEMNVSTLELGDSALYLCASGDRVATEAFFGQGTRLTVV.

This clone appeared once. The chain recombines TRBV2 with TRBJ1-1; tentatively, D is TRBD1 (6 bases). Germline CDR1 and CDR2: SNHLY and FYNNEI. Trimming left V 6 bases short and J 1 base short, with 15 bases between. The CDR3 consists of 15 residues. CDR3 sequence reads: CASRATGGENTEAFF. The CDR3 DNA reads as TGTGCCAGCAGAGCGACAGGAGGTGAGAACACTGAAGCTTTCTTT.

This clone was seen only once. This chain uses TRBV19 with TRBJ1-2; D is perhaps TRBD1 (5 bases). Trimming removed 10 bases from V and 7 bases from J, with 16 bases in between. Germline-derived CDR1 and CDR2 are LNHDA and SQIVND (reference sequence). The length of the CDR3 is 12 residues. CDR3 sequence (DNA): TGTGCCATCTCGAGGAGGGGAGGTGGCTACACCTTC. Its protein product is CAISRRGGGYTF.